Sequencing of this T cell receptor (beta chain) was carried out in a study of early T cells in non-severe SARS-CoV-2 infection. The overall study: Unpaired chains resulted from sequencing bulk RNA of unsorted whole blood. Study results and limitations: Sequences matched to VDJdb favored anti-spike CD8 responses, while private and CD4 specificities were missed.

The TCR library protocol was used to attach unique molecular identifiers. These identifiers were attached to individual cDNA molecules. Using its own MiXCR run on the 5' RACE reads, TCRdb lists one record per CDR3 protein. The data hold some 63,000 distinct CDR3 sequences, with roughly 13% observed a single time. Germline CDR1 and CDR2: SNHLY and FYNNEI. V was cut by 10 bases and J by 6 bases, with 24 bases left in between. The CDR3 totals 15 residues. Regarding this clonotype: The antigen remains unidentified.

V and J are TRBV2 and TRBJ1-1, with unresolved D. Sequences were obtained from whole blood. The clonotype originates from an adult who was a healthcare worker with PCR-confirmed SARS-CoV-2 infection or an uninfected control (not recorded which). The CDR3 DNA sequence: TGTGCCACCTACCGCCGCCAGCTGGCGCAAGCTGAAGCTTTCTTT. Protein sequence: CATYRRQLAQAEAFF.